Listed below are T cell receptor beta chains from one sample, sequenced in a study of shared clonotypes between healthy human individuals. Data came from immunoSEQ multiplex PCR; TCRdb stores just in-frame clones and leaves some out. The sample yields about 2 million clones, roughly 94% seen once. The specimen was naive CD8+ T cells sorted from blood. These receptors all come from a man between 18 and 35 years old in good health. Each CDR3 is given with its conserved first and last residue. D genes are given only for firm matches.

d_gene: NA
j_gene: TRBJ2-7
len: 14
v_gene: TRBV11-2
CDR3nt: TGTGCCAGCAGCCCATGGCAGCCGCTCGACGAGCAGTACTTC
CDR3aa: CASSPWQPLDEQYF

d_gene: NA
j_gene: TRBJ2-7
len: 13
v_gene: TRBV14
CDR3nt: TGTGCCAGCAGCCAGGGATGGGGGGACGAGCAGTACTTC
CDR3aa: CASSQGWGDEQYF

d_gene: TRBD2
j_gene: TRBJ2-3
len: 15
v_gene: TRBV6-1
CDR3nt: TGTGCCAGCCCTCCCCTGGGGGGGTACACAGATACGCAGTATTTT
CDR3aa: CASPPLGGYTDTQYF

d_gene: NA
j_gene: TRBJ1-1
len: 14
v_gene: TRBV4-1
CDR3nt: TGCGCCAGCAGCCAAGTTTCCGGGGGCACTGAAGCTTTCTTT
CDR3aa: CASSQVSGGTEAFF

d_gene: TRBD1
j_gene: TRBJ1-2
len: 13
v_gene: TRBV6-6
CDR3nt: TGTGCCAGCAGCATTACAGGGGGCCACGGCTACACCTTC
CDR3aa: CASSITGGHGYTF

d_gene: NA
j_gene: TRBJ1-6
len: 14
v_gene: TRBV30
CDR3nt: TGTGCCTGGAGTGTCACGGGCTTGGGATCACCCCTCCACTTT
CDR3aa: CAWSVTGLGSPLHF

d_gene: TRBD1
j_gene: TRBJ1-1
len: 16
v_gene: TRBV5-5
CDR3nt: TGTGCCAGCAGCCCTAGGTCCGGACAGGGTCCTTTTGAAGCTTTCTTT
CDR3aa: CASSPRSGQGPFEAFF

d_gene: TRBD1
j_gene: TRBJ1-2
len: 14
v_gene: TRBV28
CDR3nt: TGTGCCAGCAGTTTAAGCCGGGACAGGCTTTTGGCCACCTTC
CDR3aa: CASSLSRDRLLATF

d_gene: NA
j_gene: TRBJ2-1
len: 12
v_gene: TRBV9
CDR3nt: TGTGCCAGCAGCGTAGCGGGGGCTGAGCAGTTCTTC
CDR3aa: CASSVAGAEQFF

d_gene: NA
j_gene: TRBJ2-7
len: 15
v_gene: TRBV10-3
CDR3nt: TGTGCCTCAACCCCCGCGGGCCTAAGCTCCTACGAGCAGTACTTC
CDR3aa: CASTPAGLSSYEQYF

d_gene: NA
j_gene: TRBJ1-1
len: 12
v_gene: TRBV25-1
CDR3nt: TGTGCCAGCAGTGAATCAGGGGCTGAAGCTTTCTTT
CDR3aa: CASSESGAEAFF

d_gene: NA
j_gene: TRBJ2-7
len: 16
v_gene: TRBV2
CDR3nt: TGTGCCAGCAGTGAAGGACAGCATGGGTTCACCTACGAGCAGTACTTC
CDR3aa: CASSEGQHGFTYEQYF

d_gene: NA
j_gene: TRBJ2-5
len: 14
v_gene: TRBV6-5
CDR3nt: TGTGCCAGCAGTTACGCCGAGGCTGGAGAGACCCAGTACTTC
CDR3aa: CASSYAEAGETQYF

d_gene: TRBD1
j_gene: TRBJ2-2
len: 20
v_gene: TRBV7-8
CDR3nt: TGTGCCAGCAGCTCGCCGTCTTCGGAACGGGGACAGGGAAACACCGGGGAGCTGTTTTTT
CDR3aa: CASSSPSSERGQGNTGELFF

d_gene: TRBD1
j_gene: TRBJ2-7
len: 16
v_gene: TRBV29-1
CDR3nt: TGCAGCGTTGAAGGAATCCACGGGACAGATCCTTACGAGCAGTACTTC
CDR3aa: CSVEGIHGTDPYEQYF